This TCR beta chain came from a study of shared clonotypes between healthy human individuals. TCRdb's table, derived via immunoSEQ multiplex PCR, lists solely in-frame clones and lacks some. The table records about 2.4 million clones, 93% of them present only once. The receptor's source is a man aged 18-30 years in good health. Some clones in this sample may be carry-over from other donors' samples. The specimen was naive CD4+ T cells from PBMCs. Subset described: CD45RA+ positively selected.

The CDR3 DNA reads as TGTGCCAGCAGTTACTCGCTTTCAGGCGCCTACGAGCAGTACTTC. Translated, it gives CASSYSLSGAYEQYF. The gene calls are TRBV6-5 and TRBJ2-7; D unresolved. Germline CDR1 is MNHEY and CDR2 is SVGAGI. V lost 0 bases and J 2 bases, leaving 11 bases between the germline ends. The CDR3 is 15 amino acids.